This T cell receptor beta chain was documented in a study of technical replicates of blood from a few donors. Sequenced by immunoSEQ multiplex PCR; TCRdb stores in-frame clones only, minus some. The sample includes about 98,000 clones, around 95% of them seen just once. The V and J ends lost 3 bases and 6 bases respectively, with 6 bases between them. This CDR3 is built from 12 residues. Looked up from germline, CDR1 is LNHDA and CDR2 is SQIVND (reference sequence). The origin of this receptor is a human donor in good health. Source material: T cells isolated from PBMCs. The V call is TRBV19, the J call TRBJ1-5; D remains unclear. DNA of the CDR3: TGTGCCAGTAGTATTTCTCGTCAGCCCCAGCATTTT. This encodes CASSISRQPQHF.